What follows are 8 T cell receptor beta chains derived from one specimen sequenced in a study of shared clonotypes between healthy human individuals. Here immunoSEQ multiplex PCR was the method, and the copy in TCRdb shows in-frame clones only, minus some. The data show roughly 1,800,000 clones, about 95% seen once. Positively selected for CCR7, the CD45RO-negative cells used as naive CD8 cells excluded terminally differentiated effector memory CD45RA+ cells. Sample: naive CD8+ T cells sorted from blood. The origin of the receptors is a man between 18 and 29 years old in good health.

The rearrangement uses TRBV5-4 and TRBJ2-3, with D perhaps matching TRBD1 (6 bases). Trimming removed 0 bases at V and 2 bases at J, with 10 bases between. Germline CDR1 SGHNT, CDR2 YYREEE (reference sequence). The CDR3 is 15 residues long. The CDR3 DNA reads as TGTGCCAGCAGCTTGGGGGCAGGGGACACAGATACGCAGTATTTT. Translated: CASSLGAGDTDTQYF.

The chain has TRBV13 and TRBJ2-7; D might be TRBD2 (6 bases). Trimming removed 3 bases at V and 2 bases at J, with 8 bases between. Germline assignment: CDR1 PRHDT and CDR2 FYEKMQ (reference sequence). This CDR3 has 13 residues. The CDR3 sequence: CASSFREAYEQYF. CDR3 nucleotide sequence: TGTGCCAGCAGCTTCAGGGAGGCCTACGAGCAGTACTTC.

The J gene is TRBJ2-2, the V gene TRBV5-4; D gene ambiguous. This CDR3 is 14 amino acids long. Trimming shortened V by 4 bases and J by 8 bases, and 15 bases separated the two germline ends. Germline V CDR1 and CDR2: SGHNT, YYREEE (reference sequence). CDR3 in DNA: TGTGCCAGCAGCCCGGGTCCCCCAGCAGGGGAGCTGTTTTTT. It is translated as CASSPGPPAGELFF. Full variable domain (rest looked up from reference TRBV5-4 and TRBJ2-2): ETGVTQSPTHLIKTRGQQVTLRCSSQSGHNTVSWYQQALGQGPQFIFQYYREEENGRGNFPPRFSGLQFPNYSSELNVNALELDDSALYLCASSPGPPAGELFFGEGSRLTVL.

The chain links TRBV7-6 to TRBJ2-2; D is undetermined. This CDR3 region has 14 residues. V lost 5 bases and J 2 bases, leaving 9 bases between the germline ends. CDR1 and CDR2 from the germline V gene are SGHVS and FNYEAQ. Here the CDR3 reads CASSRMINTGELFF. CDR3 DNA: TGTGCCAGCAGCCGGATGATCAACACCGGGGAGCTGTTTTTT.

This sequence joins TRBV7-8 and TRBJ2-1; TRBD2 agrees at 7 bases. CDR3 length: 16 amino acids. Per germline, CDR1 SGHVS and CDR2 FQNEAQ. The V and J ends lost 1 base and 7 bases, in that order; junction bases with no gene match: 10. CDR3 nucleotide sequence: TGTGCCAGCAGCTTAGTAATCGGGGGAGGGCCTAATGAGCAGTTCTTC. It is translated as CASSLVIGGGPNEQFF.

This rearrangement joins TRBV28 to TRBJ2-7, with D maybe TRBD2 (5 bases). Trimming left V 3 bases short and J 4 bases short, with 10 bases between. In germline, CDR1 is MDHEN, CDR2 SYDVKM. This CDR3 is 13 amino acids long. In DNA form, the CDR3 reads TGTGCCAGCAGTTTGTATGGACTTTACGAGCAGTACTTC. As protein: CASSLYGLYEQYF.

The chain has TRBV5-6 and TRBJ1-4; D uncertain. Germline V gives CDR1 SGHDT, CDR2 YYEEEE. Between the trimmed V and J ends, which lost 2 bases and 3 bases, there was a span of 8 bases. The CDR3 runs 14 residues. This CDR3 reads CASSLLQSNEKLFF. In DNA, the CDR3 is TGTGCCAGCAGCTTATTACAGTCTAATGAAAAACTGTTTTTT. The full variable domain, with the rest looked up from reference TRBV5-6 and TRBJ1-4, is DAGVTQSPTHLIKTRGQQVTLRCSPKSGHDTVSWYQQALGQGPQFIFQYYEEEERQRGNFPDRFSGHQFPNYSSELNVNALLLGDSALYLCASSLLQSNEKLFFGSGTQLSVL.

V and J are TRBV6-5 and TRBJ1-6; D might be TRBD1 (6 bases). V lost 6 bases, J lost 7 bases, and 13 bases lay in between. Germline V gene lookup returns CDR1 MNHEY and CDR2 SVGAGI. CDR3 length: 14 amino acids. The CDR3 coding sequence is TGTGCCAGCAGAAACAGGGACATCAATTCACCCCTCCACTTT. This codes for CASRNRDINSPLHF.